This TCR beta chain was documented in a study of blood T cell repertoires in COVID-19. The table came from immunoSEQ multiplex PCR; TCRdb's copy has only in-frame clones and leaves some out. Here the sample spans a few hundred thousand clones, 85% to 90% being singletons. The CDR3 length is 16 residues. Germline CDR1 reads SGHRS; CDR2 reads YFSETQ. The V and J ends lost 5 bases and 4 bases, in that order; junction bases with no gene match: 12. The specimen was PBMCs or T cells enriched from blood (not recorded which). The clonotype comes from a man aged 25-40 years who had been exposed to COVID-19. The V and J genes are TRBV5-1 and TRBJ2-7; 10 bases match TRBD1. The CDR3 reads CASRSTGTGVSYEQYF. The CDR3 bases are TGCGCCAGCAGATCTACCGGGACAGGGGTTTCGTACGAGCAGTACTTC.